One and the same sample provided the 6 T cell receptor beta chains below, sequenced in a study of response to subunit inactivated influenza vaccine. TCRdb re-called the RT-PCR reads through MiXCR, storing one row per CDR3 protein. The data hold over 300,000 distinct CDR3 sequences, with around a fifth observed a single time. The sample in question was PBMCs from blood, obtained roughly 20 months after vaccination. The receptors were gathered from a man aged 50-75 years who received an inactivated influenza vaccine.

The J gene is TRBJ2-5, the V gene TRBV12-3 or TRBV12-4; TRBD2 matches 11 bases. The junction had 11 bases not matched to a gene; V was cut back by 0 bases and J by 5 bases. There are 18 residues in the CDR3. CDR3 protein: CASSLALAGGLTGETQYF. CDR3 coding DNA: TGTGCCAGCAGTTTAGCTCTAGCGGGAGGCCTAACGGGGGAGACCCAGTACTTC.

There are a few counts of this clonotype. The V gene is TRBV3-1, the J gene TRBJ1-2; weak D call: TRBD1 (6 bases). Trimming took 6 bases from V and 4 from J, leaving 12 bases between them. The CDR3 contains 13 residues. Germline V gene sequence: CDR1 LGHDT, CDR2 YNNKEL (reference sequence). In DNA, the CDR3 is TGTGCCAGCAGTTACAGGGCCCTCTATGGCTACACCTTC. This translates into CASSYRALYGYTF.

V is TRBV6-5 and J is TRBJ1-3; D unclear. The CDR3 spans 16 residues. CDR1 and CDR2 from the germline V gene are MNHEY and SVGAGI. V lost 4 bases and J lost 8, with 21 bases in between. CDR3 nucleotide sequence: TGTGCCAGCAGTTTAAACGGGAACCCTGTGTGGGACACCATATATTTT. As protein: CASSLNGNPVWDTIYF.

The sample holds many counts of this clonotype. The chain joins TRBV3-1 to TRBJ1-1; 9 bases are a match to TRBD1. CDR1 is LGHDT, CDR2 YNNKEL, per germline (reference sequence). Losses at the gene ends were 6 bases for V and 7 bases for J; bases not matched to a gene: 6. The CDR3 runs to 13 residues. The chain's CDR3 is CASSRGTGSEAFF. The CDR3 DNA reads as TGTGCCAGCAGTCGCGGGACAGGGAGTGAAGCTTTCTTT.

This clonotype came up many times. CDR3 DNA sequence: TGTGCCAGCAGCCCCCGACAGGGACGGAATGAGCAGTTCTTC. Its protein product is CASSPRQGRNEQFF. The chain carries TRBV6-1 and TRBJ2-1; TRBD1 matches 7 bases. V trimming: 6 bases; J trimming: 7 bases; junction bases outside the gene matches: 9. The germline gives CDR1 MNHNS, CDR2 SASEGT. This CDR3 comprises 14 residues.

The gene calls are TRBV10-3 and TRBJ2-7; 8 nucleotides align to TRBD1. CDR1 and CDR2 (germline): ENHRY, SYGVKD. J lost 1 base, V lost 10 bases, and 6 bases had no gene match. The CDR3 contains 13 residues. For the CDR3, the DNA is TGTGCCAGTTCCCAGGGGGCATCCTACGAGCAGTACTTC. Its translation is CASSQGASYEQYF.